The rows below give T cell receptor beta chains drawn from one sample of a study of blood T cell repertoires in COVID-19. Sequenced by immunoSEQ multiplex PCR; TCRdb stores in-frame clones only, minus some. The table records some 180,000 clones, 70% to 90% of them present only once. Sequences were obtained from peripheral blood. All receptors come from a man between 65 and 85 years old with active or convalescent COVID-19. Each CDR3 is given with its conserved first and last residue. The D gene is left open where the match is weak. Size tells how often a clone was seen (once, few, many) or the class of an expanded clone, and some rows leave it out.

size: NA
V: TRBV7-2
J: TRBJ2-6
D: TRBD1
CDR3: CASGRQGGAGANVLTF
DNA: TGTGCCAGCGGAAGACAGGGGGGAGCTGGGGCCAACGTCCTGACTTTC

size: few
V: TRBV28
J: TRBJ1-1
D: TRBD1
CDR3: CASSTQDRGRQYTEAFF
DNA: TGTGCCAGCAGTACCCAGGACAGGGGTCGTCAGTACACTGAAGCTTTCTTT

size: NA
V: TRBV28
J: TRBJ1-5
D: TRBD1
CDR3: CASTLGTGYQPQHF
DNA: TGTGCCAGCACCCTCGGGACAGGCTATCAGCCCCAGCATTTT

size: NA
V: TRBV12-3/TRBV12-4
J: TRBJ1-2
D: TRBD1
CDR3: CASSPTGGIGYTF
DNA: TGTGCCAGCAGCCCGACAGGGGGCATAGGCTACACCTTC

size: NA
V: TRBV4-3
J: TRBJ1-2
D: NA
CDR3: CASSQDLREGYTF
DNA: TGCGCCAGCAGCCAGGACCTCAGGGAAGGCTACACCTTC

size: NA
V: TRBV18
J: TRBJ2-3
D: NA
CDR3: CASSQMAPDTQYF
DNA: TGTGCCAGCTCACAGATGGCTCCAGATACGCAGTATTTT

size: once
V: TRBV16
J: TRBJ1-1
D: NA
CDR3: CASSRPIEAGIAFF
DNA: TGTGCCAGCAGCCGCCCTATAGAAGCAGGGATAGCTTTCTTT

size: few
V: TRBV24-1
J: TRBJ2-3
D: TRBD1
CDR3: CATSSRTGGSDTQYF
DNA: TGTGCCACCAGTTCCCGGACAGGGGGCTCAGATACGCAGTATTTT

size: NA
V: TRBV7-2
J: TRBJ2-3
D: NA
CDR3: CASSSLRDTQYF
DNA: TGTGCCAGCAGCTCCCTCAGGGATACGCAGTATTTT

size: NA
V: TRBV5-1
J: TRBJ2-5
D: NA
CDR3: CASSLVGRSETQYF
DNA: TGCGCCAGCAGCTTGGTCGGGAGATCAGAGACCCAGTACTTC

size: NA
V: TRBV5-1
J: TRBJ2-5
D: TRBD2
CDR3: CASSLGTLAGGTETQYF
DNA: TGCGCCAGCAGCTTGGGAACCTTAGCGGGAGGGACGGAGACCCAGTACTTC

size: NA
V: TRBV12-3/TRBV12-4
J: TRBJ2-6
D: NA
CDR3: CASRVSGANVLTF
DNA: TGTGCCAGCCGGGTTTCTGGGGCCAACGTCCTGACTTTC

size: NA
V: TRBV29-1
J: TRBJ2-4
D: TRBD1
CDR3: CSVEDRLAKNIQYF
DNA: TGCAGCGTTGAGGACAGGTTGGCCAAAAACATTCAGTACTTC

size: NA
V: TRBV6-5
J: TRBJ1-1
D: NA
CDR3: CASSYFGGGDTEAFF
DNA: TGTGCCAGCAGTTATTTTGGGGGCGGTGACACTGAAGCTTTCTTT

size: NA
V: TRBV18
J: TRBJ2-7
D: NA
CDR3: CASSPPFDWTESSYEQYF
DNA: TGTGCCAGCTCACCACCGTTTGATTGGACAGAGAGCTCCTACGAGCAGTACTTC

size: once
V: TRBV28
J: TRBJ2-1
D: TRBD1
CDR3: CASTSHRGGGHEQFF
DNA: TGTGCCAGCACCTCCCACAGGGGCGGCGGCCATGAGCAGTTCTTC

size: once
V: TRBV18
J: TRBJ1-5
D: TRBD1
CDR3: CASSRGTGFQPQHF
DNA: TGTGCCAGCTCACGGGGGACAGGGTTTCAGCCCCAGCATTTT

size: NA
V: TRBV7-9
J: TRBJ1-2
D: TRBD1
CDR3: CASSSWTGGYGYTF
DNA: TGTGCCAGCAGCAGCTGGACAGGGGGGTATGGCTACACCTTC